The rows below give T cell receptor beta chains drawn from one sample of a study of blood T cell repertoires in COVID-19. This table comes from immunoSEQ multiplex PCR, and its TCRdb copy is limited to in-frame clones, with some not included. In the table there are 70,000 to 80,000 clones, roughly 87% of which are singletons. Specimen: peripheral blood. These receptors were taken from an elderly woman with acute or convalescent COVID-19. Each CDR3 is given with its conserved first and last residue. Fields, in order: clone size, V gene, CDR3 protein. Expanded clones are given a class, and other clones once, few, many or no size at all.

. | TRBV19 | CASSMRGMTEAFF
. | TRBV7-2 | CASSLGATAWNTEAFF
. | TRBV5-1 | CASSFFGQGDSPLHF
. | TRBV7-3 | CASSRSGLAGGTTGELFF
. | TRBV15 | CATSRQGASDQPQHF
. | TRBV9 | CASSPRTGVQETQYF
few | TRBV7-8 | CASIRPGSYNEQFF
. | TRBV25-1 | CASSEPGRVNEQFF
. | TRBV20-1 | CSASPGLASTDTQYF
. | TRBV27 | CASSRRMTLSSYEQYF
. | TRBV18 | CASSPNRGRNTIYF
. | TRBV7-9 | CASSPAEGIESYEQYF
. | TRBV24-1 | CATSDRARGGSYTF
few | TRBV19 | CASSSGGDRRSPAQYF
few | TRBV9 | CASGQTGIGEQFF
few | TRBV5-1 | CASSPGLAVVEETQYF
once | TRBV28 | CASSLGGPYYNEQFF
. | TRBV3-1/TRBV3-2 | CASSPSGHEQYF
. | TRBV11-2 | CASSPRYAGGRGNEQFF
. | TRBV6-5 | CASSKKQGDGYTF
. | TRBV5-1 | CASSLRGLETQYF
. | TRBV6-5 | CASRPGHTSAYEQYF
. | TRBV7-5 | CVRSFFGQGFTGELFF
. | TRBV19 | CASKGQVSGNEQFF
once | TRBV5-1 | CASSPLHNEQFF
. | TRBV10-3 | CAIRSTSGRANNEQFF
. | TRBV5-1 | CASSRTFVGTGSSYNEQFF
few | TRBV3-1/TRBV3-2 | CASSHTPGGSDPNEQFF
. | TRBV12-3/TRBV12-4 | CASRRAGNTIYF
. | TRBV4-1 | CASSQDWGHPLAYEQYF